The entry below describes one T cell receptor beta chain. Antigen specificity is unknown. Repertoires were generated with immunoSEQ multiplex PCR, while TCRdb's copy carries only in-frame clones and drops some. The data hold about 200,000 clones, with 80% to 85% observed a single time. The sample is drawn from a study of cytomegalovirus exposure and HLA in healthy donors. Study-level points and caveats: The tendency of first-cohort TCR clusters to co-occur in the 110 or so validation repertoires emerged from a later analysis. Cytomegalovirus-associated TCR beta chains were listed, numbering some 150.

The CDR3 is 14 residues long. V gave up 9 bases and J gave up 0 bases; unmatched junction bases: 3. Germline V gives CDR1 LNHDA, CDR2 SQIVND (reference sequence). Sample: PBMCs. The J gene is TRBJ1-3, the V gene TRBV19; TRBD1 agrees at 9 bases. The TCR comes from a woman aged 25 to 39 in good health and CMV-seronegative. Written as DNA, the CDR3 is TGTGCCAGCGGGACAGGGTTCTCTGGAAACACCATATATTTT. It specifies CASGTGFSGNTIYF.